Given below is one T cell receptor (beta chain) in context. Antigen specificity is unknown. Libraries were prepared by immunoSEQ multiplex PCR; TCRdb keeps only in-frame clonotypes and omits some of them. The data contain 100,000 to 120,000 clones, about four fifths of them singletons. The data derive from a study of T cell responses to AZD1222 COVID-19 vaccine. V was clipped by 0 bases and J by 0 bases, with 5 bases between them. Looked up from germline, CDR1 is KGHSH and CDR2 is LQKENI. The CDR3 has 15 residues. The study's findings and limits: The CD4 TCRs associated with vaccination extended across spike and predominated at 160-218 and 743-854.

The clonotype was recovered from an adult in good health. This specimen was peripheral blood, taken on day 0 of AZD1222 vaccination. The V call is TRBV18, the J call TRBJ2-2; unclear D gene. CDR3: CASSPPRPNTGELFF. The DNA for the CDR3 is TGTGCCAGCTCACCACCTAGGCCGAACACCGGGGAGCTGTTTTTT.